The entry below gives a single T cell receptor beta chain sequence along with its context. This entry comes from a study of cytomegalovirus exposure and HLA in healthy donors. This CDR3 region has 14 residues. Germline CDR1 reads SGHVS; CDR2 reads FNYEAQ. Trimming took off 2 bases at V and 6 bases at J, with 13 bases between the two ends. In the PCR, 60 Vbeta and 13 Jbeta primers were used. Using immunoSEQ multiplex PCR, the repertoire was profiled, and TCRdb retains in-frame clones only, with some absent. This sample has under 90,000 clones, with 70% found just once. Material: PBMCs. The chain has TRBV7-6 and TRBJ1-1, with D uncertain. The origin of this receptor is a woman between 45 and 65 years old in good health and CMV-seropositive. The chain's CDR3 is CASSLTPRDSEAFF. CDR3 sequence (DNA): TGTGCCAGCAGCTTAACCCCTCGCGACTCTGAAGCTTTCTTT.